These 10 T cell receptor beta chains share one sample of origin, sequenced in a study of blood T cell repertoires in COVID-19. This table comes from immunoSEQ multiplex PCR, and its TCRdb copy is limited to in-frame clones, with some not included. The sample lists about 100,000 clones; roughly nine tenths were seen once. The sequenced sample consisted of peripheral blood. The receptors stem from a human donor with active COVID-19. The donor label of this sample is uncertain.

The chain joins TRBV5-4 to TRBJ1-3; D unclear. This CDR3 comprises 13 residues. From germline, CDR1 is SGHNT and CDR2 YYREEE (reference sequence). V shed 0 bases and J shed 4 bases, with 5 bases lying between them. This CDR3 reads CASSLVAGNTIYF. The CDR3 nucleotides are TGTGCCAGCAGCTTGGTGGCCGGAAACACCATATATTTT.

The chain carries TRBV10-3 and TRBJ2-7, with D possibly matching TRBD1 (6 bases). The CDR3 consists of 15 residues. V was trimmed by 4 bases and J by 2 bases, leaving 15 bases between them. Looked up from germline, CDR1 is ENHRY and CDR2 is SYGVKD. The CDR3 reads CAISGGVDRPYEQYF. Written as DNA, the CDR3 is TGTGCCATCAGTGGCGGCGTGGACAGACCCTACGAGCAGTACTTC.

This rearrangement joins TRBV6-5 to TRBJ2-5; 9 bases match TRBD2. The CDR3 is made up of 16 amino acids. The V gene's germline CDR1 is MNHEY and CDR2 SVGAGI. J was trimmed by 2 bases and V by 4 bases; bases with no gene match: 8. The CDR3 spells CASSSLSGGPQETQYF. DNA of the CDR3: TGTGCCAGCAGTTCTTTGAGCGGGGGGCCTCAAGAGACCCAGTACTTC.

The J gene is TRBJ2-5, the V gene TRBV4-1; perhaps TRBD1 as D (6 bases). V gave up 4 bases and J gave up 5 bases, with 8 bases separating them. Looked up from germline, CDR1 is MGHRA and CDR2 is YSYEKL. The CDR3 consists of 12 residues. The CDR3 bases are TGCGCCAGCAGCCCAGGGGTTGAGACCCAGTACTTC. This translates into CASSPGVETQYF.

This clone was seen just once. The chain recombines TRBV9 with TRBJ2-3, with a weak D call TRBD2 (5 bases). The germline V gene encodes CDR1 SGDLS and CDR2 YYNGEE. This CDR3 is 16 amino acids long. Trimming pared 4 bases from V and 5 bases from J, leaving 20 bases between. This chain's CDR3 is CASSPRTLTGGDTQYF. CDR3 coding DNA: TGTGCCAGCAGCCCACGGACTCTTACCGGCGGAGATACGCAGTATTTT.

The chain combines TRBV4-3 with TRBJ2-2; D ambiguous. Germline V gene sequence: CDR1 LGHNA, CDR2 YSLEER. This CDR3 is built from 18 residues. V lost 0 bases to trimming and J lost 5 bases, with 19 bases between them. CDR3 region: CASSQDLAAGWSTGELFF. The CDR3 DNA follows: TGCGCCAGCAGCCAAGATCTGGCGGCCGGATGGTCTACCGGGGAGCTGTTTTTT.

The rearrangement uses TRBV18 and TRBJ2-1; the match to TRBD2 covers 10 bases. From germline, CDR1 is KGHSH and CDR2 LQKENI. V lost 5 bases and J lost 5; bases outside the gene matches: 6. CDR3 length: 15 residues. The CDR3 region is CASSIGLAVDNEQFF. The CDR3 DNA is TGTGCCAGCTCAATCGGACTAGCGGTGGACAATGAGCAGTTCTTC.

The V call is TRBV6-2 or TRBV6-3, the J call TRBJ2-7, with D possibly TRBD1 on 5 matching bases. The CDR3 has 15 amino acids. Trimming took 4 bases from V and 2 from J, leaving 15 bases between them. Germline V gene sequence: CDR1 MNHEY, CDR2 SVGEGT. Here the CDR3 reads CASSSLEQVTYEQYF. CDR3 nucleotide sequence: TGTGCCAGCAGTTCGCTAGAACAGGTTACCTACGAGCAGTACTTC.

This sequence joins TRBV28 and TRBJ1-4; 8 nucleotides line up with TRBD1. The V segment lost 3 bases and the J segment 8 bases; nucleotides outside the gene matches: 8. The CDR3 extends over 15 amino acids. The germline V gene encodes CDR1 MDHEN and CDR2 SYDVKM. This CDR3 is CASSFTGGSREKLFF. In DNA, the CDR3 is TGTGCCAGCAGTTTTACAGGGGGATCGAGAGAAAAACTGTTTTTT. Looking up the rest from reference TRBV28 and TRBJ1-4 gives the full variable domain: DVKVTQSSRYLVKRTGEKVFLECVQDMDHENMFWYRQDPGLGLRLIYFSYDVKMKEKGDIPEGYSVSREKKERFSLILESASTNQTSMYLCASSFTGGSREKLFFGSGTQLSVL.

The chain links TRBV3-1 (or the pseudogene TRBV3-2) to TRBJ2-3; TRBD2 aligns across 10 bases. CDR1 and CDR2 (germline): LGHDT, YNNKEL (reference sequence). J gave up 1 base and V 4 bases, and 8 bases lay outside the gene matches. CDR3 size: 17 residues. The CDR3 sequence is CASSPSLLAGGTDTQYF. The CDR3 DNA reads as TGTGCCAGCAGCCCCTCCCTGCTAGCGGGGGGCACAGATACGCAGTATTTT.